One sample yielded the 30 T cell receptor beta chains listed below, sequenced in a study of blood T cells in healthy people across ages (dated by TCRdb to about 2015). Library construction relied on 5' RACE. A second PCR of about 6 to 11 cycles was performed with a sample-barcoded 5' primer and a J-beta primer mix. Using fastp trimming at Q25 and MiXCR clonotype assembly, TCRdb reanalyzed the public sequencing data and kept in-frame beta chains. Each CDR3 protein gets just one entry, which takes the most common genes and DNA from the rows behind it. Within this sample are around 2 million distinct CDR3 sequences, with roughly two fifths of them counted one time only. The top ten constitute roughly 23% of the sample. The sample was blood. The receptors were gathered from a human donor in good health.

This clonotype turned up a few times. This may arise from a read error, as a much more abundant clone is one base away. The V and J genes are TRBV13 and TRBJ2-1, with 12 positions matching TRBD2. The CDR3 covers 19 residues. Germline V gene data show CDR1 as PRHDT and CDR2 as FYEKMQ (reference sequence). The ends lost 4 bases at V and 7 bases at J; junction bases unmatched: 17. DNA for the CDR3: TGTGCCAGCAGCTCAGGGCAACTAGCGGGGGGCTACCTCTTTAATGAGCAGTTCTTC. Protein product: CASSSGQLAGGYLFNEQFF.

The genes are TRBV7-2 and TRBJ1-5; D perhaps matches TRBD1 (5 bases). From germline, CDR1 is SGHTA and CDR2 FQGNSA. This CDR3 spans 16 amino acids. Trimming cost V 1 base and J 5 bases, with 15 bases left between them. Here the CDR3 reads CASSLVTGTGDQPQHF. CDR3 in DNA: TGTGCCAGCAGCTTAGTGACCGGGACGGGGGATCAGCCCCAGCATTTT. The full variable domain, in which reference TRBV7-2 and TRBJ1-5 provide the parts outside the CDR3, is GAGVSQSPSNKVTEKGKDVELRCDPISGHTALYWYRQSLGQGLEFLIYFQGNSAPDKSGLPSDRFSAERTGGSVSTLTIQRTQQEDSAVYLCASSLVTGTGDQPQHFGDGTRLSIL.

The chain employs TRBV2 and TRBJ2-1, with 11 bases that match TRBD2. Germline lookup yields CDR1 SNHLY and CDR2 FYNNEI. The CDR3 loop spans 15 amino acids. Trimming removed 6 bases from V and 3 bases from J; junction bases left unmatched: 4. The CDR3 DNA follows: TGTGCCAGCAGGTGGGGGACTAGCGGCTACAATGAGCAGTTCTTC. This codes for CASRWGTSGYNEQFF. Together with reference TRBV2 and TRBJ2-1, the CDR3 gives the full variable domain: EPEVTQTPSHQVTQMGQEVILRCVPISNHLYFYWYRQILGQKVEFLVSFYNNEISEKSEIFDDQFSVERPDGSNFTLKIRSTKLEDSAMYFCASRWGTSGYNEQFFGPGTRLTVL.

This clonotype was seen more than once but under ten times. This sequence joins TRBV29-1 and TRBJ1-4, with TRBD1 as a possible D gene (5 bases). The germline V gene has CDR1 SQVTM and CDR2 ANQGSEA. The ends were cut back, 1 base at V and 13 bases at J, with 10 bases in the middle. CDR3 length: 11 amino acids. The CDR3 nucleotides are TGCAGCGTTGAAGGTGGGGGAAGACTGTTTTTT. Protein: CSVEGGGRLFF. Using reference TRBV29-1 and TRBJ1-4 for the parts outside the CDR3, the full variable domain is SAVISQKPSRDICQRGTSLTIQCQVDSQVTMMFWYRQQPGQSLTLIATANQGSEATYESGFVIDKFPISRPNLTFSTLTVSNMSPEDSSIYLCSVEGGGRLFFGSGTQLSVL.

CDR3 DNA: TGCAGCGTTGAAGAGCCAAGGGTCTCAACCGAGCAGTACTTC. Protein sequence: CSVEEPRVSTEQYF. V and J are TRBV29-1 and TRBJ2-5; no firm D call. Near its end, the DNA agrees better with TRBJ2-7, so the J call may be wrong. This CDR3 spans 14 amino acids. Germline V gives CDR1 SQVTM, CDR2 ANQGSEA.

The chain uses TRBV9 and TRBJ2-7, with no clear D. The germline CDR1 and CDR2 sequences are SGDLS and YYNGEE. The CDR3 has 13 amino acids. The V gene lost 0 bases and the J gene lost 3 bases, with 7 bases spanning the gap. DNA for the CDR3: TGTGCCAGCAGCGTAGATGGGAACTACGAGCAGTACTTC. Translation: CASSVDGNYEQYF.

This clonotype was found a few times. This rearrangement joins TRBV20-1 to TRBJ1-1, with a tentative D call TRBD1 (5 bases). This CDR3 has 14 amino acids. Deletions cut 6 bases from V and 4 bases from J, with 18 bases between. The V gene's germline CDR1 is DFQATT and CDR2 SNEGSKA (reference sequence). The CDR3 spells CSAPAGWESTEAFF. The CDR3 DNA reads TGCAGTGCACCCGCAGGGTGGGAGAGCACTGAAGCTTTCTTT.

This clonotype turned up a few times. The rearrangement links TRBV7-9 to TRBJ1-2; D is unclear. Germline V gene sequence: CDR1 SEHNR, CDR2 FQNEAQ (reference sequence). V was shortened by 3 bases and J by 8 bases, with 10 bases between the two germline ends. The CDR3 has 12 amino acids. CDR3 DNA: TGTGCCAGCAGCTTTGATGGGTTCGGCTACACCTTC. As protein: CASSFDGFGYTF.

This clonotype was counted between two and nine times. V gene TRBV4-3 combines with J gene TRBJ2-1; TRBD1 agrees at 8 bases. Losses at the gene ends were 5 bases for V and 4 bases for J; bases not matched to a gene: 7. Germline CDR1 is LGHNA and CDR2 is YSLEER. The CDR3 length is 15 residues. The CDR3 coding sequence is TGCGCCAGCAGCAAAGGAGACAGGGGATACAATGAGCAGTTCTTC. Translated: CASSKGDRGYNEQFF.

The CDR3 bases are TGTGCCAGCAGCCCTACAGGACAGGTGGAGGGCTACACCTTC. It encodes CASSPTGQVEGYTF. V gene TRBV7-9 combines with J gene TRBJ1-2, with 7 positions matching TRBD1. The CDR3 spans 14 residues. Germline CDR1 SEHNR, CDR2 FQNEAQ (reference sequence). J was trimmed by 8 bases and V by 5 bases; bases with no gene match: 11.

The rearrangement links TRBV9 to TRBJ1-4; the D gene is possibly TRBD1 (5 bases). This CDR3 has 15 amino acids. Trimming took off 8 bases at V and 8 bases at J, with 22 bases between the two ends. Germline V CDR1 and CDR2: SGDLS, YYNGEE. Here the CDR3 reads CASHVATVGREKLFF. In nucleotides, the CDR3 is TGTGCCAGTCACGTAGCGACCGTGGGGCGGGAAAAACTGTTTTTT.

V and J are TRBV12-3 or TRBV12-4 and TRBJ2-7; D may correspond to TRBD1 or TRBD2 (5 bases each). The CDR3 spans 14 residues. The V gene lost 5 bases and the J gene lost 4 bases, with 15 bases spanning the gap. The DNA for the CDR3 is TGTGCCAGCAGTCTTCAGGGACCGAGATACGAGCAGTACTTC. Translated, it gives CASSLQGPRYEQYF.

V is TRBV2 and J is TRBJ2-5; 7 bases are a match to TRBD1. After removal of 10 bases from V and 0 bases from J, the junction contained 8 bases not matched to a gene. The CDR3 loop spans 14 amino acids. Germline CDR1 SNHLY, CDR2 FYNNEI. In DNA, the CDR3 is TGTGCCACAAACCGGGGACAGTACCAAGAGACCCAGTACTTC. It yields the protein CATNRGQYQETQYF.

As to this clonotype: A much larger clone differs by one base, so this may be a read error. The V call is TRBV5-4, the J call TRBJ2-1; 8 nucleotides agree with TRBD2. With 2 bases clipped from V and 3 bases from J, the junction kept 7 bases outside the gene matches. The CDR3 totals 16 residues. Germline V gene sequence: CDR1 SGHNT, CDR2 YYREEE (reference sequence). In nucleotides, the CDR3 is TGTGCCAGCAGCTTAGACGCGGGGGGCCGCTACAATGAGCAGTTCTTC. It yields the protein CASSLDAGGRYNEQFF.

The chain has TRBV4-3 and TRBJ1-1; D gene uncertain. The CDR3 has 15 residues. Germline V gene sequence: CDR1 LGHNA, CDR2 YSLEER. Trimming pared 1 base from V and 3 bases from J, leaving 12 bases between. Written as DNA, the CDR3 is TGCGCCAGCAGCCAAGTGGGGAGGTGGGACACTGAAGCTTTCTTT. The encoded protein is CASSQVGRWDTEAFF.

This clonotype was observed a handful of times. V gene TRBV12-3 or TRBV12-4 combines with J gene TRBJ1-5, with TRBD1 matching over 9 bases. There are 19 residues in the CDR3. J gave up 2 bases and V 4 bases, and 15 bases lay outside the gene matches. The DNA of the CDR3 is TGTGCCAGCAGTTCCACCGGGACAGGGAGGGTGAGCGGCAATCAGCCCCAGCATTTT. It encodes CASSSTGTGRVSGNQPQHF.

This sequence joins TRBV5-1 and TRBJ2-3, with 7 bases that match TRBD2. The CDR3 is made up of 21 amino acids. Germline V gene lookup returns CDR1 SGHRS and CDR2 YFSETQ. V gave up 0 bases and J gave up 2 bases; unmatched junction bases: 21. The CDR3, as DNA: TGCGCCAGCAGCTTGGCCGCATGGTCTAGCGGTTCCGACAAATCCACAGATACGCAGTATTTT. Translating it yields CASSLAAWSSGSDKSTDTQYF.

This rearrangement joins TRBV6-6 to TRBJ2-7, with unresolved D. Germline loops: CDR1 MNHNY, CDR2 SVGAGI (reference sequence). The CDR3 has 14 amino acids. Between the trimmed V and J ends, which lost 4 bases and 5 bases, there was a span of 15 bases. In DNA form, the CDR3 reads TGTGCCAGCAGTTTCACAGAGAACCCCAACGAGCAGTACTTC. Protein: CASSFTENPNEQYF.

The genes are TRBV29-1 and TRBJ2-3, with 11 positions matching TRBD1. The length of the CDR3 is 14 residues. The trim removed 6 bases at V and 2 bases at J, leaving 4 bases unmatched. Germline V lookup: CDR1 SQVTM, CDR2 ANQGSEA. The DNA for the CDR3 is TGCAGCGTCCCGGGACAGGGGGACACAGATACGCAGTATTTT. Its protein product is CSVPGQGDTDTQYF.

CDR3 region: CASSYGTSVGENIQYF. The CDR3 nucleotides are TGTGCCAGCAGTTACGGGACATCAGTCGGGGAAAACATTCAGTACTTC. V usage is TRBV6-5 and J usage is TRBJ2-4; TRBD1 might be the D (6 bases). The germline V gene encodes CDR1 MNHEY and CDR2 SVGAGI. V was clipped by 2 bases and J by 5 bases, with 16 bases between them. This CDR3 contains 16 residues.

The chain couples TRBV27 to TRBJ2-7; TRBD1 matches at 11 bases. This CDR3 is 16 amino acids long. Germline V CDR1 and CDR2: MNHEY, SMNVEV (reference sequence). Trimming removed 3 bases from V and 6 bases from J; junction bases left unmatched: 10. The CDR3 DNA follows: TGTGCCAGCAGTTTTAACCTTGGGACAGGGGGACGCGAGCAGTACTTC. The encoded protein is CASSFNLGTGGREQYF.

The chain is built from TRBV5-1 and TRBJ2-1; 10 bases fit TRBD2. V dropped 7 bases and J dropped 3; count of bases not matched to a gene: 7. Germline values: CDR1 SGHRS, CDR2 YFSETQ. The CDR3 is 15 residues long. As DNA, the CDR3 is TGCGCCAGCGCCCCAGCTAGCGGGGGCTACAATGAGCAGTTCTTC. Amino acid sequence: CASAPASGGYNEQFF.

The sample holds a few counts of this clonotype. The rearrangement joins TRBV7-8 to TRBJ2-5; TRBD2 matches at 11 bases. Germline V CDR1 and CDR2: SGHVS, FQNEAQ. Trimming took 5 bases from V and 2 from J; bases not matched to a gene: 4. The CDR3 contains 15 residues. This CDR3 reads CASSETSGVQETQYF. The CDR3 nucleotides read TGTGCCAGCAGCGAGACTAGCGGGGTTCAAGAGACCCAGTACTTC.

This rearrangement joins TRBV3-1 to TRBJ1-4; tentatively, D is TRBD1 (6 bases). The CDR3 contains 16 residues. The ends were cut back, 4 bases at V and 8 bases at J, with 20 bases in the middle. Germline CDR1 LGHDT, CDR2 YNNKEL (reference sequence). CDR3: CASSRTIEGEEEKLFF. In DNA form, the CDR3 reads TGTGCCAGCAGCCGCACGATAGAGGGGGAGGAGGAAAAACTGTTTTTT.

This clonotype occurred a few times. V gene TRBV6-6 combines with J gene TRBJ2-7, with D tentatively TRBD2 (5 bases). V was pared by 7 bases and J by 5 bases, with 12 bases between. The CDR3 loop spans 12 amino acids. The germline CDR1 and CDR2 sequences are MNHNY and SVGAGI (reference sequence). This CDR3 is CASNLPGNEQYF. Here the CDR3 DNA reads TGTGCCAGCAACCTCCCGGGGAACGAGCAGTACTTC.

This clonotype was seen a handful of times. The V and J genes are TRBV7-2 and TRBJ2-5, with D possibly being TRBD2 (6 bases). Germline V lookup: CDR1 SGHTA, CDR2 FQGNSA. CDR3 length equals 14 residues. Trimming left V 6 bases short and J 4 bases short, with 15 bases between. In nucleotides, the CDR3 is TGTGCCAGCAGGCAGGCGGGGCGCGGAGAGACCCAGTACTTC. This encodes CASRQAGRGETQYF.

The chain couples TRBV4-3 to TRBJ1-2; 8 nucleotides align to TRBD1. The V gene's germline CDR1 is LGHNA and CDR2 YSLEER. The junction had 12 bases not matched to a gene; V was cut back by 0 bases and J by 0 bases. This CDR3 contains 19 residues. CDR3 bases: TGCGCCAGCAGCCAAGATCATAAGGCAGGGGGCATCGCTAACTATGGCTACACCTTC. This codes for CASSQDHKAGGIANYGYTF.

The chain couples TRBV9 to TRBJ2-3, with a weak D call TRBD2 (5 bases). The V end was cut by 0 bases, the J end by 4 bases, with 18 bases between. This CDR3 contains 17 residues. The germline gives CDR1 SGDLS, CDR2 YYNGEE. CDR3: CASSVAAFGLAPDTQYF. The CDR3 DNA follows: TGTGCCAGCAGCGTAGCGGCATTTGGGCTAGCCCCAGATACGCAGTATTTT. The complete variable domain, with remaining parts taken from reference TRBV9 and TRBJ2-3, reads DSGVTQTPKHLITATGQRVTLRCSPRSGDLSVYWYQQSLDQGLQFLIQYYNGEERAKGNILERFSAQQFPDLHSELNLSSLELGDSALYFCASSVAAFGLAPDTQYFGPGTRLTVL.

This clonotype has a handful of counts. The rearrangement joins TRBV11-3 to TRBJ2-5, with D possibly matching TRBD2 (5 bases). Trimming took off 3 bases at V and 4 bases at J, with 15 bases between the two ends. Germline V gene sequence: CDR1 SGHNT, CDR2 YENEEA. The CDR3 sequence is 15 residues long. CDR3 in DNA: TGTGCCAGCAGCTTCACGGACTCCCCTGTAGAGACCCAGTACTTC. It specifies CASSFTDSPVETQYF.

J is TRBJ2-3 and V is TRBV9; 7 bases match TRBD1. Germline V gene sequence: CDR1 SGDLS, CDR2 YYNGEE. CDR3 length equals 16 residues. Germline trimming cut 0 bases from V and 5 bases from J; bases unmatched to any gene: 9. The CDR3 loop reads CASSVVGTVPLDTQYF. The CDR3 nucleotides are TGTGCCAGCAGCGTAGTCGGGACAGTCCCCCTAGATACGCAGTATTTT.